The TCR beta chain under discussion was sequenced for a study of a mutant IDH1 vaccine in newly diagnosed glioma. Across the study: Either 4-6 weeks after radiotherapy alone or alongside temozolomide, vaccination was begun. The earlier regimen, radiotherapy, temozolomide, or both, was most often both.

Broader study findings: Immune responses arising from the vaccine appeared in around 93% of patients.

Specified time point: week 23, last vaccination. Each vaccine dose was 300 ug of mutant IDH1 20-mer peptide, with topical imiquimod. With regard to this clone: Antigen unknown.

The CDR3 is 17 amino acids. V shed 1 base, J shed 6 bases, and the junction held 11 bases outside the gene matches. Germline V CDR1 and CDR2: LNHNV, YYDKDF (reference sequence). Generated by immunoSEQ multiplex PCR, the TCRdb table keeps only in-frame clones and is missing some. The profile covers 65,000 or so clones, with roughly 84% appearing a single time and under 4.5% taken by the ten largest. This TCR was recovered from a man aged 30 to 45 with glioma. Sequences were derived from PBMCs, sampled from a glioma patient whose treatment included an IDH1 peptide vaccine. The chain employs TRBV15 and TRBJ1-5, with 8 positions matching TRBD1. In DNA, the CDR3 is TGTGCCACCAGCAGAGTGGGGGGCAGGGGGCGAGGTCAGCCCCAGCATTTT. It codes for CATSRVGGRGRGQPQHF.